Sequencing of this TCR beta chain was carried out in a study of memory CD4+ T cells and cytomegalovirus serostatus. Study in general: This sample comes from healthy Belgian adults, roughly 9 CMV seropositive, approximately 25 seronegative.

Authors' analysis steps: After removing out-of-frame reads, 2 million to 2.5 million distinct TCRbeta sequences remained. Clones were read by immunoSEQ multiplex PCR, and TCRdb kept only the in-frame ones, dropping some. V, J and clone size are those of that table, while D and trimming were read from the DNA. Of about 56,000 clones in the sample, about 73% are singletons; the top ten hold around 2.7%. Germline CDR1 and CDR2: MDHEN and SYDVKM. This CDR3 has 14 residues. The V gene lost 5 bases and the J gene lost 11 bases, with 19 bases spanning the gap. The sort gate was single viable CD3+CD4+CD8-CD45RO+ cells for memory CD4+ T cells. Serostatus was set by detecting CMV pp150, pp28, p38, p52 IgG. Positive selection with CD4 microbeads enriched total CD4+ T cells.

The rearrangement links TRBV28 to TRBJ1-5; weak D call: TRBD1 (6 bases). Material: memory CD4+ T cells from blood. This receptor was taken from an adult in good health and CMV-seropositive. The CDR3 sequence: CASSLSGTILSQHF. The CDR3 DNA reads TGTGCCAGCAGTCTCTCCGGGACAATATTATCCCAGCATTTT. Based on the CDR3 plus reference TRBV28 and TRBJ1-5, the full variable domain is DVKVTQSSRYLVKRTGEKVFLECVQDMDHENMFWYRQDPGLGLRLIYFSYDVKMKEKGDIPEGYSVSREKKERFSLILESASTNQTSMYLCASSLSGTILSQHFGDGTRLSIL.